These T cell receptor beta chains were read from a single sample in a study of T cell repertoires in cytomegalovirus infection. TCRdb used MiXCR to reprocess the reads, holding one entry per CDR3 protein. The sample includes around 750,000 distinct CDR3 sequences, about 31% seen only once; the top ten take 9.5% to 15%. No antigen has been identified for these receptors. The source material was cultured CD8+ T cells from PBMCs, sampled from culture after CMV antigen stimulation. The receptors here all came from a human donor in good health (CMV status not recorded). Some clones in this sample may be carry-over from other donors' samples. CDR3s include the opening cysteine and the closing phenylalanine or tryptophan. A D gene is named only where the DNA matches it firmly. Clone size appears in some rows only: once, few, many, or a class for an expanded clone.

v_gene: TRBV24-1
j_gene: TRBJ2-5
d_gene: NA
abundance: NA
CDR3aa: CATSDRGPNPQQETQYF
CDR3nt: TGTGCCACCAGTGATCGCGGACCCAATCCACAGCAAGAGACCCAGTACTTC

v_gene: TRBV10-2
j_gene: TRBJ2-7
d_gene: NA
abundance: NA
CDR3aa: CASSETRVRYEQYF
CDR3nt: TGCGCCAGCAGCGAGACTAGGGTGCGCTACGAGCAGTACTTC

v_gene: TRBV7-9
j_gene: TRBJ1-2
d_gene: NA
abundance: NA
CDR3aa: CASTLLSENYGYTF
CDR3nt: TGTGCCAGCACTCTCCTGTCCGAAAACTATGGCTACACCTTC

v_gene: TRBV5-1
j_gene: TRBJ1-2
d_gene: NA
abundance: once
CDR3aa: CASSLGSNDFGYTF
CDR3nt: TGCGCCAGCAGCTTGGGTTCTAACGACTTCGGCTACACCTTC

v_gene: TRBV7-8
j_gene: TRBJ2-6
d_gene: TRBD2
abundance: many
CDR3aa: CASSFGRGVRANVLTF
CDR3nt: TGTGCCAGCAGCTTCGGGAGGGGGGTGAGGGCCAACGTCCTGACTTTC

v_gene: TRBV5-6
j_gene: TRBJ1-3
d_gene: NA
abundance: NA
CDR3aa: CASSAGLWGLGNTIYF
CDR3nt: TGTGCCAGCAGCGCCGGTCTATGGGGGCTCGGAAACACCATATATTTT

v_gene: TRBV6-5
j_gene: TRBJ2-7
d_gene: NA
abundance: few
CDR3aa: CASSYSTPGYEQYF
CDR3nt: TGTGCCAGCAGTTACTCGACGCCAGGCTACGAGCAGTACTTC

v_gene: TRBV24-1
j_gene: TRBJ1-1
d_gene: NA
abundance: NA
CDR3aa: CATSEGGKNAEAFF
CDR3nt: TGTGCCACCAGTGAGGGGGGTAAGAACGCTGAAGCTTTCTTT

v_gene: TRBV7-6
j_gene: TRBJ1-1
d_gene: NA
abundance: few
CDR3aa: CASSLAPGTEAFF
CDR3nt: TGTGCCAGCAGCTTGGCCCCGGGCACTGAAGCTTTCTTT

v_gene: TRBV4-1
j_gene: TRBJ2-5
d_gene: NA
abundance: few
CDR3aa: CASSQARGKETQYF
CDR3nt: TGCGCCAGCAGCCAAGCCCGGGGGAAAGAGACCCAGTACTTC

v_gene: TRBV7-6
j_gene: TRBJ2-2
d_gene: TRBD1
abundance: NA
CDR3aa: CGGQATGELFF
CDR3nt: TGTGGCGGACAGGCGACCGGGGAGCTGTTTTTT

v_gene: TRBV6-1
j_gene: TRBJ2-7
d_gene: TRBD2
abundance: once
CDR3aa: CASRQRDASSYEQYF
CDR3nt: TGTGCCAGCAGACAGCGGGACGCCAGCTCCTACGAGCAGTACTTC

v_gene: TRBV6-5
j_gene: TRBJ1-1
d_gene: NA
abundance: few
CDR3aa: CASSYSGGLTEAFF
CDR3nt: TGTGCCAGCAGTTACTCGGGGGGCCTCACTGAAGCTTTCTTT

v_gene: TRBV7-8
j_gene: TRBJ2-5
d_gene: TRBD2
abundance: many
CDR3aa: CASSSGLAGEETQYF
CDR3nt: TGTGCCAGCAGCAGCGGACTAGCGGGGGAAGAGACCCAGTACTTC

v_gene: TRBV7-8
j_gene: TRBJ2-1
d_gene: NA
abundance: many
CDR3aa: CASSPFRGSHDNEQFF
CDR3nt: TGTGCCAGCAGCCCCTTCCGAGGTAGTCATGACAATGAGCAGTTCTTC

v_gene: TRBV19
j_gene: TRBJ1-2
d_gene: NA
abundance: few
CDR3aa: CASRFSPQHGYTF
CDR3nt: TGTGCCAGTAGGTTCAGTCCCCAGCATGGCTACACCTTC

v_gene: TRBV20-1
j_gene: TRBJ2-1
d_gene: TRBD2
abundance: few
CDR3aa: CSSSTSGGQFSYNEQFF
CDR3nt: TGCAGTTCGTCAACTAGCGGGGGACAGTTTTCCTACAATGAGCAGTTCTTC

v_gene: TRBV7-6
j_gene: TRBJ2-1
d_gene: TRBD2
abundance: NA
CDR3aa: CASSLDGSGGANEQFF
CDR3nt: TGTGCCAGCAGCTTAGACGGTAGCGGGGGGGCCAATGAGCAGTTCTTC

v_gene: TRBV11-2
j_gene: TRBJ1-1
d_gene: TRBD1
abundance: NA
CDR3aa: CASSLPGGANTEAFF
CDR3nt: TGTGCCAGCAGCCTTCCAGGGGGCGCGAACACTGAAGCTTTCTTT

v_gene: TRBV4-2
j_gene: TRBJ2-5
d_gene: NA
abundance: NA
CDR3aa: CASSPLTSGYQETQYF
CDR3nt: TGTGCCAGCAGCCCCTTAACCTCAGGGTACCAAGAGACCCAGTACTTC

v_gene: TRBV7-2
j_gene: TRBJ1-3
d_gene: NA
abundance: NA
CDR3aa: CASSPRAPFGNTIYF
CDR3nt: TGTGCCAGCAGCCCCCGGGCCCCTTTCGGAAACACCATATATTTT

v_gene: TRBV6-6
j_gene: TRBJ2-6
d_gene: TRBD2
abundance: NA
CDR3aa: CASTLRGEVRGANVLTF
CDR3nt: TGTGCCAGCACCTTGCGGGGGGAGGTGCGAGGGGCCAACGTCCTGACTTTC

v_gene: TRBV29-1
j_gene: TRBJ1-2
d_gene: NA
abundance: NA
CDR3aa: CSVETTVGYGYTF
CDR3nt: TGCAGCGTTGAAACTACGGTGGGTTACGGCTACACCTTC

v_gene: TRBV27
j_gene: TRBJ1-1
d_gene: NA
abundance: NA
CDR3aa: CASSFLSRLQGPSNTEAFF
CDR3nt: TGTGCCAGCAGTTTCCTTAGCCGTCTACAGGGCCCCTCGAACACTGAAGCTTTCTTT

v_gene: TRBV5-1
j_gene: TRBJ1-1
d_gene: NA
abundance: few
CDR3aa: CASSTYQGIKDEAFF
CDR3nt: TGCGCCAGCAGCACATATCAGGGGATTAAGGATGAAGCTTTCTTT

v_gene: TRBV7-6
j_gene: TRBJ2-7
d_gene: TRBD1
abundance: many
CDR3aa: CASSFRDRGGEQYF
CDR3nt: TGTGCCAGCAGCTTCCGGGACAGGGGTGGGGAGCAGTACTTC

v_gene: TRBV4-1
j_gene: TRBJ1-4
d_gene: NA
abundance: NA
CDR3aa: CASSHPRVTNEKLFF
CDR3nt: TGCGCCAGCAGCCACCCGAGGGTGACTAATGAAAAACTGTTTTTT

v_gene: TRBV28
j_gene: TRBJ1-6
d_gene: NA
abundance: few
CDR3aa: CASSPLDGGNSPLHF
CDR3nt: TGTGCCAGCAGTCCCCTGGACGGAGGGAATTCACCCCTCCACTTT

v_gene: TRBV6-5
j_gene: TRBJ1-3
d_gene: TRBD1
abundance: NA
CDR3aa: CASSRTGTGALVGNTIYF
CDR3nt: TGTGCCAGCAGTCGGACCGGGACAGGGGCCCTTGTTGGAAACACCATATATTTT

v_gene: TRBV6-5
j_gene: TRBJ2-1
d_gene: TRBD2
abundance: NA
CDR3aa: CASSPSGGDQFF
CDR3nt: TGTGCCAGCAGTCCCTCGGGAGGAGACCAGTTCTTC

v_gene: TRBV6-2/TRBV6-3
j_gene: TRBJ2-3
d_gene: TRBD2
abundance: NA
CDR3aa: CASRSGLAGVTDTQYF
CDR3nt: TGTGCCAGCAGAAGCGGACTAGCGGGGGTCACAGATACGCAGTATTTT

v_gene: TRBV5-1
j_gene: TRBJ1-1
d_gene: TRBD1
abundance: NA
CDR3aa: CASSAGTVEAFF
CDR3nt: TGCGCCAGCAGCGCTGGGACAGTAGAAGCTTTCTTT

v_gene: TRBV23-1
j_gene: TRBJ2-3
d_gene: NA
abundance: NA
CDR3aa: CASSQSPGDTQYF
CDR3nt: TGCGCCAGCAGTCAATCTCCGGGAGATACGCAGTATTTT

v_gene: TRBV6-5
j_gene: TRBJ1-2
d_gene: NA
abundance: NA
CDR3aa: CASSYSGESNYGYTF
CDR3nt: TGTGCCAGCAGTTACTCGGGGGAATCGAACTATGGCTACACCTTC

v_gene: TRBV14
j_gene: TRBJ2-7
d_gene: NA
abundance: NA
CDR3aa: CASSSPGHEQYF
CDR3nt: TGTGCCAGCAGCTCCCCGGGCCACGAGCAGTACTTC

v_gene: TRBV28
j_gene: TRBJ1-2
d_gene: NA
abundance: many
CDR3aa: CASRPRDLYGYTF
CDR3nt: TGTGCCAGCAGACCCAGGGATCTCTATGGCTACACCTTC

v_gene: TRBV6-5
j_gene: TRBJ1-1
d_gene: NA
abundance: NA
CDR3aa: CASSYGPSVEAFF
CDR3nt: TGTGCCAGCAGTTACGGGCCGTCAGTTGAAGCTTTCTTT

v_gene: TRBV7-6
j_gene: TRBJ1-1
d_gene: TRBD1
abundance: few
CDR3aa: CASSSPPDRVLNTEAFF
CDR3nt: TGTGCCAGCAGCTCGCCCCCGGACAGGGTTTTGAACACTGAAGCTTTCTTT

v_gene: TRBV7-9
j_gene: TRBJ2-1
d_gene: TRBD2
abundance: few
CDR3aa: CASSFSGGRDEQFF
CDR3nt: TGTGCCAGCAGCTTTAGCGGGGGGCGGGATGAGCAGTTCTTC

v_gene: TRBV4-1
j_gene: TRBJ2-2
d_gene: TRBD1
abundance: NA
CDR3aa: CASSQGQGVTGELFF
CDR3nt: TGCGCCAGCAGCCAAGGACAGGGGGTTACCGGGGAGCTGTTTTTT

v_gene: TRBV12-5
j_gene: TRBJ1-5
d_gene: NA
abundance: NA
CDR3aa: CASGSGPSNQPQHF
CDR3nt: TGTGCTAGTGGTTCGGGACCCAGCAATCAGCCCCAGCATTTT

v_gene: TRBV7-2
j_gene: TRBJ2-3
d_gene: TRBD2
abundance: many
CDR3aa: CASTGGTTDTQYF
CDR3nt: TGTGCCAGTACCGGGGGGACCACAGATACGCAGTATTTT

v_gene: TRBV19
j_gene: TRBJ2-1
d_gene: TRBD1
abundance: NA
CDR3aa: CASSPGQGAWYNEQFF
CDR3nt: TGTGCCAGTAGTCCGGGACAGGGGGCATGGTACAATGAGCAGTTCTTC

v_gene: TRBV27
j_gene: TRBJ2-1
d_gene: TRBD2
abundance: NA
CDR3aa: CASSLYGLVGRSNEQFF
CDR3nt: TGTGCCAGCAGTTTATACGGACTAGTCGGTCGATCTAATGAGCAGTTCTTC

v_gene: TRBV25-1
j_gene: TRBJ1-6
d_gene: NA
abundance: many
CDR3aa: CASSEWESPLHF
CDR3nt: TGTGCCAGCAGTGAATGGGAATCACCCCTCCACTTT

v_gene: TRBV6-6
j_gene: TRBJ2-1
d_gene: NA
abundance: NA
CDR3aa: CASSYQAEAYEQFF
CDR3nt: TGTGCCAGCAGTTACCAAGCCGAGGCATATGAGCAGTTCTTC

v_gene: TRBV6-5
j_gene: TRBJ1-2
d_gene: TRBD1
abundance: few
CDR3aa: CASSFSGTGYWNYGYTF
CDR3nt: TGTGCCAGCAGTTTCTCCGGGACAGGCTACTGGAACTATGGCTACACCTTC

v_gene: TRBV7-2
j_gene: TRBJ2-1
d_gene: NA
abundance: NA
CDR3aa: CASSLAGVDEQFF
CDR3nt: TGTGCCAGCAGCTTAGCAGGGGTGGATGAGCAGTTCTTC

v_gene: TRBV28
j_gene: TRBJ1-3
d_gene: NA
abundance: NA
CDR3aa: CASTDLYRQRRGNTIYF
CDR3nt: TGTGCCAGCACGGATCTTTACCGACAGAGACGGGGAAACACCATATATTTT

v_gene: TRBV5-4
j_gene: TRBJ2-1
d_gene: NA
abundance: few
CDR3aa: CASTFRDNEQFF
CDR3nt: TGTGCCAGCACCTTTAGGGACAATGAGCAGTTCTTC

v_gene: TRBV7-9
j_gene: TRBJ1-1
d_gene: NA
abundance: many
CDR3aa: CASSLEPGGNTEAFF
CDR3nt: TGTGCCAGCAGCTTAGAGCCGGGGGGGAACACTGAAGCTTTCTTT

v_gene: TRBV9
j_gene: TRBJ2-3
d_gene: TRBD1
abundance: NA
CDR3aa: CASSPGQGRFTDTQYF
CDR3nt: TGTGCCAGCAGCCCCGGACAGGGGAGGTTCACAGATACGCAGTATTTT

v_gene: TRBV28
j_gene: TRBJ2-1
d_gene: TRBD2
abundance: many
CDR3aa: CASRRGLAVHNEQFF
CDR3nt: TGTGCCAGCAGACGTGGACTAGCGGTCCACAATGAGCAGTTCTTC

v_gene: TRBV7-7
j_gene: TRBJ2-5
d_gene: TRBD2
abundance: NA
CDR3aa: CASSLAGSETQYF
CDR3nt: TGTGCTAGCAGCTTAGCGGGGAGTGAGACCCAGTACTTC

v_gene: TRBV4-1
j_gene: TRBJ2-1
d_gene: NA
abundance: NA
CDR3aa: CASSQVAVNRHEQFF
CDR3nt: TGCGCCAGCAGCCAAGTAGCGGTTAATCGTCATGAGCAGTTCTTC

v_gene: TRBV4-2
j_gene: TRBJ2-1
d_gene: NA
abundance: few
CDR3aa: CASSQESLSSYNEQFF
CDR3nt: TGTGCCAGCAGCCAAGAGTCCCTTAGCTCCTACAATGAGCAGTTCTTC

v_gene: TRBV6-1
j_gene: TRBJ2-2
d_gene: NA
abundance: NA
CDR3aa: CASEEGLGPGELFF
CDR3nt: TGTGCCAGCGAGGAAGGTTTGGGCCCCGGGGAGCTGTTTTTT

v_gene: TRBV4-1
j_gene: TRBJ2-1
d_gene: NA
abundance: many
CDR3aa: CASSQVSVGDEQFF
CDR3nt: TGCGCCAGCAGCCAAGTGAGCGTGGGGGATGAGCAGTTCTTC

v_gene: TRBV20-1
j_gene: TRBJ2-3
d_gene: NA
abundance: NA
CDR3aa: CSARGITDTQYF
CDR3nt: TGTAGTGCTAGAGGCATCACAGATACGCAGTATTTT

v_gene: TRBV10-1
j_gene: TRBJ2-7
d_gene: NA
abundance: NA
CDR3aa: CASSEGQGSSYEQYF
CDR3nt: TGCGCCAGCAGTGAGGGGCAGGGAAGCTCCTACGAGCAGTACTTC